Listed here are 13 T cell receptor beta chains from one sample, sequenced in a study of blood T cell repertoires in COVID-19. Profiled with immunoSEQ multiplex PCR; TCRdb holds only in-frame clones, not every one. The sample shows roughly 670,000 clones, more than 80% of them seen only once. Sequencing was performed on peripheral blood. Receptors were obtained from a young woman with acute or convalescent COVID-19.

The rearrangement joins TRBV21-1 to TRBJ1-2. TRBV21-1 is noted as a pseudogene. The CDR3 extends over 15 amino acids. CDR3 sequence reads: CASSNTAGRSYGYTF. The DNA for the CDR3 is TGTGCCAGCAGCAACACGGCGGGCAGGAGCTATGGCTACACCTTC.

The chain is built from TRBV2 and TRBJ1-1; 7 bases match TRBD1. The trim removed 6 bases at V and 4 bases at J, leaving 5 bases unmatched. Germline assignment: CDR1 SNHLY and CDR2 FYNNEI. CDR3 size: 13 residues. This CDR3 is CASRLDRVTEAFF. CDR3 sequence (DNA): TGTGCCAGCAGATTAGACAGGGTCACTGAAGCTTTCTTT.

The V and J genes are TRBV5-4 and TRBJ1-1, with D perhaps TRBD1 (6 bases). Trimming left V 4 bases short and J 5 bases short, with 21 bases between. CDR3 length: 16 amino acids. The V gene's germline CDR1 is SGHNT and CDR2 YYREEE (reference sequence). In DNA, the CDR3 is TGTGCCAGCAGCCCCTTTAGGGGGGGGCTGGGGACTGAAGCTTTCTTT. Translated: CASSPFRGGLGTEAFF.

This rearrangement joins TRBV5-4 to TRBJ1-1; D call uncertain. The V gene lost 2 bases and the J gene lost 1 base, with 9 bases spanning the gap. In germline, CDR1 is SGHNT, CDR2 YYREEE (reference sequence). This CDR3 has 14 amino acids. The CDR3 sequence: CASSLEYRNTEAFF. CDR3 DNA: TGTGCCAGCAGCTTAGAGTACAGGAACACTGAAGCTTTCTTT.

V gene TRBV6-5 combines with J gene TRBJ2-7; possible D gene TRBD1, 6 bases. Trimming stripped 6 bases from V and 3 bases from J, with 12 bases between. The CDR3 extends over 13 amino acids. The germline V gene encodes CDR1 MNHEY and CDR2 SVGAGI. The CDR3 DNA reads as TGTGCCAGCAGGGACAGCCGCCTCTACGAGCAGTACTTC. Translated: CASRDSRLYEQYF.

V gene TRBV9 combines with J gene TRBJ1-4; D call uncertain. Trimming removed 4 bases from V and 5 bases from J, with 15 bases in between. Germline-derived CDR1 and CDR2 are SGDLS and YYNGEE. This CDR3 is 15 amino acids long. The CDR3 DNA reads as TGTGCCAGCAGCCCCCAAACCGGGGTAAATGAAAAACTGTTTTTT. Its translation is CASSPQTGVNEKLFF.

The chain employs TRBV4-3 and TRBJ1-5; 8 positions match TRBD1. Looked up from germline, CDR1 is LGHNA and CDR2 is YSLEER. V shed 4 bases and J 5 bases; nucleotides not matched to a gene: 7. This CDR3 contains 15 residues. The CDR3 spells CASSPDREADQPQHF. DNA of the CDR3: TGCGCCAGCAGCCCGGACAGGGAGGCCGATCAGCCCCAGCATTTT.

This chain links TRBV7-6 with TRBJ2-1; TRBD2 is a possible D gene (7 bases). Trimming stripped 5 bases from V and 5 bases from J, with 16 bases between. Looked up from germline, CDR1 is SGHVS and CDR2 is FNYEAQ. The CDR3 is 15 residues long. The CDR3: CASSPPRGGNNEQFF. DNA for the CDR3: TGTGCCAGCAGCCCCCCCCGCGGGGGCAACAATGAGCAGTTCTTC.

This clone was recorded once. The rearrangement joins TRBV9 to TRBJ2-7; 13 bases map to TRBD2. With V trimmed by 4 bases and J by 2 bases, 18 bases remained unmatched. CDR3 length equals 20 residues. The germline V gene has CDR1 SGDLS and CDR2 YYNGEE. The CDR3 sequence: CASSPLGGEAGLAGPYEQYF. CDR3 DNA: TGTGCCAGCAGCCCCCTCGGAGGAGAGGCGGGACTAGCGGGACCCTACGAGCAGTACTTC.

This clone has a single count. CDR3 bases: TGTGCCAGCAGTGAAGTAGGCAGGGGGGACGAGCAGTACTTC. This gives the protein CASSEVGRGDEQYF. The gene calls are TRBV25-1 and TRBJ2-7; D is possibly TRBD1 (7 bases). Trimming left V 2 bases short and J 5 bases short, with 13 bases between. Looked up from germline, CDR1 is MGHDK and CDR2 is SYGVNS. There are 14 residues in the CDR3.

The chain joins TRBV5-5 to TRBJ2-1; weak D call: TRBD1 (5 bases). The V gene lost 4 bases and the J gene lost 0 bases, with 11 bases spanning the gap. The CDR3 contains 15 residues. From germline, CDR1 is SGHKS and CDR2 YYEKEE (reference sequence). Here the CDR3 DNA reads TGTGCCAGCAGCCCCCGGCAGGGCTCCTACAATGAGCAGTTCTTC. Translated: CASSPRQGSYNEQFF.

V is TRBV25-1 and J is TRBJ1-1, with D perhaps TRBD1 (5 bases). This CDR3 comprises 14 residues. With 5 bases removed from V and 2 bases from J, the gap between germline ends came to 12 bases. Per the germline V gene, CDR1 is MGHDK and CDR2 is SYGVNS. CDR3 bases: TGTGCCAGCAGTTACCAGGGTGTAAACACTGAAGCTTTCTTT. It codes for CASSYQGVNTEAFF.

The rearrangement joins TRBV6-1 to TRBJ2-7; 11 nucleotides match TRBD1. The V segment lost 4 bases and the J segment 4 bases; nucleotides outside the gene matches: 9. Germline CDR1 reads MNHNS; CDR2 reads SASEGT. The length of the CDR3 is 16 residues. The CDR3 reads CASSGLGTGGKYEQYF. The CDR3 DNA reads TGTGCCAGCAGTGGCCTCGGGACAGGGGGAAAATACGAGCAGTACTTC.